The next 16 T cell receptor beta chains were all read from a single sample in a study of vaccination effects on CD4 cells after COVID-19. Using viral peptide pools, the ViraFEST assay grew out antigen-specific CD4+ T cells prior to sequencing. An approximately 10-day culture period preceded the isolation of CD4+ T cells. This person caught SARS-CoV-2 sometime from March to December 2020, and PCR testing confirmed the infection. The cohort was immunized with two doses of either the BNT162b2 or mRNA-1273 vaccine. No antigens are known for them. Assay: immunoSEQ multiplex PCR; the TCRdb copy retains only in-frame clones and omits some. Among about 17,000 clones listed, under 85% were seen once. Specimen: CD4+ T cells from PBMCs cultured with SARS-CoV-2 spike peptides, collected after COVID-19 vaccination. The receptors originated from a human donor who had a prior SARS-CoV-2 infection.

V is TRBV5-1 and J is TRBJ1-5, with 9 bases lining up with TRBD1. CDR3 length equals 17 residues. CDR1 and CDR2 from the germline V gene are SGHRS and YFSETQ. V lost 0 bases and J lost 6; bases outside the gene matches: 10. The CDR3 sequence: CASSLDPDRGYGQPQHF. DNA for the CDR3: TGCGCCAGCAGCTTGGATCCCGACAGGGGGTATGGTCAGCCCCAGCATTTT.

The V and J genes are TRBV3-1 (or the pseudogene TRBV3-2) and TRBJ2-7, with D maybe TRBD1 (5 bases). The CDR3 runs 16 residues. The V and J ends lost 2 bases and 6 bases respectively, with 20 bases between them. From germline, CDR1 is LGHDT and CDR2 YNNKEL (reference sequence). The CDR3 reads CASSQYGYQGNGEQYF. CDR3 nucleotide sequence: TGTGCCAGCAGCCAATACGGATATCAGGGTAACGGCGAGCAGTACTTC.

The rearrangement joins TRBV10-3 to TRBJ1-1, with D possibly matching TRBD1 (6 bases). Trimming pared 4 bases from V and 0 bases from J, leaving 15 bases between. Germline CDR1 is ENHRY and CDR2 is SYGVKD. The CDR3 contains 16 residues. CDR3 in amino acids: CAISAPGGGLNTEAFF. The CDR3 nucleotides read TGTGCCATCAGTGCACCAGGCGGGGGGCTGAACACTGAAGCTTTCTTT.

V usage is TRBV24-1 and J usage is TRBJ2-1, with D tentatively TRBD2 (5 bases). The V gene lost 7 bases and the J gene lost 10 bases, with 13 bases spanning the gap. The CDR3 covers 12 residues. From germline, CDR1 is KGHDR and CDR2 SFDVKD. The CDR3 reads CATSEQRGEQFF. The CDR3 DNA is TGTGCCACCAGCGAACAAAGAGGGGAGCAGTTCTTC.

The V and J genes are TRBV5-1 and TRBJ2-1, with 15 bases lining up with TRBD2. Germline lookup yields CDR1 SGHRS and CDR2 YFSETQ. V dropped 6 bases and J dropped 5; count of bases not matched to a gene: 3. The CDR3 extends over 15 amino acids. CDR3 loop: CASIGTSGGNNEQFF. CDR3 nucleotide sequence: TGCGCCAGCATCGGGACTAGCGGGGGGAACAATGAGCAGTTCTTC.

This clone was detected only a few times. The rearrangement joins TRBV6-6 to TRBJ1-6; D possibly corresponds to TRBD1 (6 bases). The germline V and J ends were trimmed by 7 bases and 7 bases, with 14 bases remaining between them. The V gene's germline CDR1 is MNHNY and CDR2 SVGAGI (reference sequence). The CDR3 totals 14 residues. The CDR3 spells CASNEDSYNSPLHF. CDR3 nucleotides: TGTGCCAGCAACGAGGACAGTTACAATTCACCCCTCCACTTT.

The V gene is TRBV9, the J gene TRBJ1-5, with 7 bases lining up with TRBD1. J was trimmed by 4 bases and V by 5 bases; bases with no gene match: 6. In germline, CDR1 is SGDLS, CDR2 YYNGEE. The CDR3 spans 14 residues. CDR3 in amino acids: CASSKTGVNQPQHF. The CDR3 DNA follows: TGTGCCAGCAGTAAAACAGGGGTGAATCAGCCCCAGCATTTT. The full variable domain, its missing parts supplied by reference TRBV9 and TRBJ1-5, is DSGVTQTPKHLITATGQRVTLRCSPRSGDLSVYWYQQSLDQGLQFLIQYYNGEERAKGNILERFSAQQFPDLHSELNLSSLELGDSALYFCASSKTGVNQPQHFGDGTRLSIL.

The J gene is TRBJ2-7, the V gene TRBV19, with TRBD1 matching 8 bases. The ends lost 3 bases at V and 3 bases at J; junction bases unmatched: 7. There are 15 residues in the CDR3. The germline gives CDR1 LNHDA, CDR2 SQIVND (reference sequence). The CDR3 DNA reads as TGTGCCAGTAGTATTTTCACAGGGGGTAGCTACGAGCAGTACTTC. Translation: CASSIFTGGSYEQYF.

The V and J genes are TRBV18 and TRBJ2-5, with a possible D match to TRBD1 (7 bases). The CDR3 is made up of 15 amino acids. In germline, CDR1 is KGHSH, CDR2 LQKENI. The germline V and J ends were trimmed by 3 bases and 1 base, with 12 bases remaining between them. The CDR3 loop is CASSPQGGGQETQYF. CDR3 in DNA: TGTGCCAGCTCACCTCAGGGGGGTGGCCAAGAGACCCAGTACTTC. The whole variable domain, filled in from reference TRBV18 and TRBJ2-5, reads NAGVMQNPRHLVRRRGQEARLRCSPMKGHSHVYWYRQLPEEGLKFMVYLQKENIIDESGMPKERFSAEFPKEGPSILRIQQVVRGDSAAYFCASSPQGGGQETQYFGPGTRLLVL.

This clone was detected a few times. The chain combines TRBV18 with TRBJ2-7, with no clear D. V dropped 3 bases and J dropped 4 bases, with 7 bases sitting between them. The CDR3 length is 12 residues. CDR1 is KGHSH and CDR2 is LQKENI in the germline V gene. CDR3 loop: CASSPRTYEQYF. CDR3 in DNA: TGTGCCAGCTCACCCAGGACGTACGAGCAGTACTTC.

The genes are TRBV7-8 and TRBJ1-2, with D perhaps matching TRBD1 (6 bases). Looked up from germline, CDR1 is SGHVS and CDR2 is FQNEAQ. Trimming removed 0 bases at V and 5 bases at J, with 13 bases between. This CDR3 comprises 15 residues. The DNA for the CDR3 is TGTGCCAGCAGCTTAGCGAAGATCACAGGGTATGGCTACACCTTC. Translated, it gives CASSLAKITGYGYTF.

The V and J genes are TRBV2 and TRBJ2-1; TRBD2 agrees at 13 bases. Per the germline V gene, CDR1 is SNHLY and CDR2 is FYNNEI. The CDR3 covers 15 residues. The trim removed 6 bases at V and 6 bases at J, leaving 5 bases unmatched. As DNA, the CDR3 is TGTGCCAGCAGCCCACTAGCGGGGGGGCTCAATGAGCAGTTCTTC. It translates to CASSPLAGGLNEQFF.

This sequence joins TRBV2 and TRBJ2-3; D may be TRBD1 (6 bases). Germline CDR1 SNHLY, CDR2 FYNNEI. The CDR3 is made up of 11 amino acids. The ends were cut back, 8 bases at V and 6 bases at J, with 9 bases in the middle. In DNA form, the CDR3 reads TGTGCCAGCTGGGGGCTCGATACGCAGTATTTT. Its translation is CASWGLDTQYF.

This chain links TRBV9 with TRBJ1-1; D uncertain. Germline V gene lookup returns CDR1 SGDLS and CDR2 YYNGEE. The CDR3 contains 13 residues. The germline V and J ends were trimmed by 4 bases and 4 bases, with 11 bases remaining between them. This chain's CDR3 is CASSLRMSTEAFF. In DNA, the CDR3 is TGTGCCAGCAGCCTACGTATGAGCACTGAAGCTTTCTTT.

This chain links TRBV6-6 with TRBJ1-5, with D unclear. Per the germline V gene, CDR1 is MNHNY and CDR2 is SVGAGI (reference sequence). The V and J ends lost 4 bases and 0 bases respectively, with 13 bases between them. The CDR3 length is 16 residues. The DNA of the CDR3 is TGTGCCAGCAGTTTCCGCCCCGGGAATAGCAATCAGCCCCAGCATTTT. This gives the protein CASSFRPGNSNQPQHF.

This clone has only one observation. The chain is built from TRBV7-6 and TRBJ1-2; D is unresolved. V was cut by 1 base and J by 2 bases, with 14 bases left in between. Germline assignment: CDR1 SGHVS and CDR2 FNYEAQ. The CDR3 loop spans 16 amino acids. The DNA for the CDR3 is TGTGCCAGCAGCTTAGAGCCGGGCCGAAGCAACTATGGCTACACCTTC. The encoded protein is CASSLEPGRSNYGYTF.